The 20 T cell receptor beta chains below were found in one sample sequenced in a study of T cells in Graves' hyperthyroidism and ophthalmopathy. Authors of the study amplified TCR beta CDR3 regions from RNA transcripts. Researchers ran a first-round RT-PCR on the TCR CDR3 using the HTBI primer set. TCRdb re-called the multiplex PCR reads through MiXCR, storing one row per CDR3 protein. The profile shows roughly 350,000 distinct CDR3 sequences, approximately 14% of them singletons. The specimen sequenced was blood. These receptors were taken from a woman younger than 45 with Graves' ophthalmopathy.

The chain couples TRBV4-1 to TRBJ2-2; perhaps D is TRBD1 or TRBD2 (6 bases each). CDR3 length: 15 residues. The germline V gene has CDR1 MGHRA and CDR2 YSYEKL. Trimming pared 2 bases from V and 6 bases from J, leaving 13 bases between. The CDR3 is CASSQRGASAGELFF. In DNA form, the CDR3 reads TGCGCCAGCAGCCAAAGGGGGGCTTCGGCCGGGGAGCTGTTTTTT.

This clonotype was counted between two and nine times. The rearrangement uses TRBV15 and TRBJ2-5; TRBD1 or TRBD2 may be the D gene (5 bases each). V gave up 5 bases and J gave up 1 base, with 14 bases separating them. The CDR3 consists of 15 residues. Germline-derived CDR1 and CDR2 are LNHNV and YYDKDF (reference sequence). CDR3 coding DNA: TGTGCCACCAGCCGTTCCGGGGCCCTCCAAGAGACCCAGTACTTC. Translated, it gives CATSRSGALQETQYF.

This clonotype was detected many times. This could be a read error, since a much larger clone is one nucleotide away. The chain couples TRBV6-1 to TRBJ2-1; 12 bases map to TRBD2. Trimming took 6 bases from V and 3 from J; bases not matched to a gene: 3. Germline-derived CDR1 and CDR2 are MNHNS and SASEGT. The CDR3 is 15 amino acids. The CDR3 DNA sequence: TGTGCCAGCAGCCTAGCGGGGGGGCACTACAATGAGCAGTTCTTC. Its translation: CASSLAGGHYNEQFF.

This clonotype came up many times. This rearrangement joins TRBV2 to TRBJ1-2, with D possibly being TRBD1 (6 bases). The CDR3 has 15 amino acids. Germline V gives CDR1 SNHLY, CDR2 FYNNEI. V was trimmed by 5 bases and J by 3 bases, leaving 16 bases between them. The CDR3 reads CASSQTGTPDYGYTF. The CDR3 DNA reads as TGTGCCAGCAGTCAGACCGGGACACCAGACTATGGCTACACCTTC.

This chain links TRBV19 with TRBJ2-1, with 11 bases aligning to TRBD2. Germline assignment: CDR1 LNHDA and CDR2 SQIVND (reference sequence). After removal of 5 bases from V and 8 bases from J, the junction contained 5 bases not matched to a gene. The CDR3 has 14 amino acids. The CDR3 is CASSLLAGGYEQFF. CDR3 DNA: TGTGCCAGTAGTCTGTTAGCGGGGGGGTATGAGCAGTTCTTC. Based on the CDR3 plus reference TRBV19 and TRBJ2-1, the full variable domain is DGGITQSPKYLFRKEGQNVTLSCEQNLNHDAMYWYRQDPGQGLRLIYYSQIVNDFQKGDIAEGYSVSREKKESFPLTVTSAQKNPTAFYLCASSLLAGGYEQFFGPGTRLTVL.

The genes are TRBV10-2 and TRBJ1-5, with D uncertain. Germline lookup yields CDR1 WSHSY and CDR2 SAAADI. The CDR3 consists of 13 residues. V lost 5 bases and J 7 bases, leaving 12 bases between the germline ends. The CDR3 sequence is CASSRGEPQPQHF. Here the CDR3 DNA reads TGCGCCAGCAGTCGCGGGGAGCCGCAGCCCCAGCATTTT.

V usage is TRBV5-1 and J usage is TRBJ2-5; TRBD2 matches 7 bases. CDR1 and CDR2 (germline): SGHRS, YFSETQ. Germline trimming cut 0 bases from V and 0 bases from J; bases unmatched to any gene: 8. This CDR3 is built from 17 residues. CDR3: CASSLAVAGEHQETQYF. In DNA form, the CDR3 reads TGCGCCAGCAGCTTGGCGGTTGCGGGGGAGCACCAAGAGACCCAGTACTTC.

This clonotype turned up a few times. The rearrangement links TRBV20-1 to TRBJ1-2; D gene ambiguous. Trimming left V 0 bases short and J 0 bases short, with 11 bases between. Germline-derived CDR1 and CDR2 are DFQATT and SNEGSKA (reference sequence). This CDR3 comprises 15 residues. The CDR3 bases are TGCAGTGCTAGAGATTTCCAGGAGGCTAACTATGGCTACACCTTC. It yields the protein CSARDFQEANYGYTF.

This clonotype was observed many times. V is TRBV20-1 and J is TRBJ2-1; D gene uncertain. V was clipped by 2 bases and J by 5 bases, with 7 bases between them. Looked up from germline, CDR1 is DFQATT and CDR2 is SNEGSKA (reference sequence). The CDR3 contains 12 residues. CDR3 DNA: TGCAGTGCTAGATTGCTCAACAATGAGCAGTTCTTC. Translated, it gives CSARLLNNEQFF.

This clonotype was counted many times. The CDR3 spells CSARDGERGLTYEQYF. The CDR3 coding sequence is TGCAGTGCTAGAGATGGAGAGCGGGGTCTAACCTACGAGCAGTACTTC. The chain employs TRBV20-1 and TRBJ2-7, with 7 positions matching TRBD2. The trim removed 0 bases at V and 2 bases at J, leaving 10 bases unmatched. This CDR3 has 16 residues. Germline loops: CDR1 DFQATT, CDR2 SNEGSKA (reference sequence).

This clonotype was observed at least ten times. The chain carries TRBV20-1 and TRBJ1-2; a possible D gene is TRBD1 (5 bases). The CDR3 totals 14 residues. Germline CDR1 reads DFQATT; CDR2 reads SNEGSKA (reference sequence). CDR3 bases: TGCAGCGTAGGGCCGGGGCTATCGAGCTATGGCTACACCTTC. It specifies CSVGPGLSSYGYTF.

This clonotype was observed a handful of times. The chain joins TRBV9 to TRBJ2-3; D unresolved. CDR3 length: 15 residues. Germline V lookup: CDR1 SGDLS, CDR2 YYNGEE. V lost 0 bases and J lost 0, with 8 bases in between. The CDR3 protein is CASSVGGSSTDTQYF. The CDR3 DNA reads TGTGCCAGCAGCGTAGGAGGTAGTAGCACAGATACGCAGTATTTT.

For this clonotype: A much bigger clone sits one base away, suggesting this may be a read error. The CDR3 DNA reads TGTGCCAGCTCACCTCTCGAGGGGGGGCACTCTGGAAACACCACATATTTT. Encoded protein: CASSPLEGGHSGNTTYF. The chain links TRBV18 to TRBJ1-3, with D tentatively TRBD1 (6 bases). The CDR3 is 17 residues long. Germline V gene lookup returns CDR1 KGHSH and CDR2 LQKENI.

Comment on this clonotype: It may be a read error: a sequence one base away is much more abundant. V is TRBV24-1 and J is TRBJ2-2; D is perhaps TRBD1 or TRBD2 (5 bases each). Germline V CDR1 and CDR2: KGHDR, SFDVKD. This CDR3 is 17 amino acids long. This CDR3 is CATSDPTELANTGELSF. The CDR3 DNA reads TGTGCCACCAGTGACCCGACAGAACTGGCGAACACCGGGGAGCTGTCTTTT.

This clonotype was seen at least ten times. Here the CDR3 reads CASSPLGTEAGGYTF. The CDR3 DNA sequence: TGTGCCAGCTCACCACTCGGGACAGAAGCGGGGGGCTACACCTTC. The chain recombines TRBV18 with TRBJ1-2; 7 bases match TRBD1. Germline values: CDR1 KGHSH, CDR2 LQKENI. The V segment lost 1 base and the J segment 8 bases; nucleotides outside the gene matches: 10. CDR3 length: 15 amino acids.

The CDR3 DNA is TGTGCCAGCAGTGGGGCGGGGGACCTCCACTCATATCAGCCCCAGCATTTT. Translation: CASSGAGDLHSYQPQHF. This rearrangement joins TRBV6-1 to TRBJ1-5; possibly TRBD1 for D (5 bases). Germline assignment: CDR1 MNHNS and CDR2 SASEGT. There are 17 residues in the CDR3. V gave up 4 bases and J gave up 5 bases, with 21 bases separating them.

This clonotype was observed a few times. The chain uses TRBV7-9 and TRBJ2-1, with TRBD2 matching over 9 bases. CDR1 and CDR2 (germline): SEHNR, FQNEAQ (reference sequence). V shed 3 bases and J 8 bases; nucleotides not matched to a gene: 11. The CDR3 is 16 residues long. DNA of the CDR3: TGTGCCAGCAGCTTGACGGGCGGGGGGGCCGGGTATGAGCAGTTCTTC. Amino acid sequence: CASSLTGGGAGYEQFF.

This clonotype has at least ten counts. The rearrangement joins TRBV28 to TRBJ1-4; D is undetermined. This CDR3 region has 15 residues. Deletions cut 2 bases from V and 5 bases from J, with 12 bases between. From germline, CDR1 is MDHEN and CDR2 SYDVKM. In DNA, the CDR3 is TGTGCCAGCAGTTTAAGCGGGTCTCTAAATGAAAAACTGTTTTTT. This translates into CASSLSGSLNEKLFF.

The rearrangement links TRBV7-2 to TRBJ2-7; D is perhaps TRBD1 or TRBD2 (5 bases each). Germline CDR1 and CDR2: SGHTA and FQGNSA. CDR3 length: 15 residues. V was clipped by 6 bases and J by 6 bases, with 21 bases between them. The CDR3: CASRAISGTLGEQYF. The CDR3 coding sequence is TGTGCCAGCAGAGCCATATCCGGGACCCTCGGCGAGCAGTACTTC.

This clonotype was counted between two and nine times. V gene TRBV29-1 combines with J gene TRBJ2-1; D uncertain. The CDR3 extends over 11 amino acids. Trimming cost V 6 bases and J 8 bases, with 11 bases left between them. The germline V gene has CDR1 SQVTM and CDR2 ANQGSEA. The CDR3 sequence is CSVIISDEQFF. CDR3 DNA: TGCAGCGTAATCATAAGCGATGAGCAGTTCTTC.